These T cell receptor beta chains were read from a single sample in a study of shared clonotypes between healthy human individuals. Using immunoSEQ multiplex PCR, the repertoire was profiled, and TCRdb retains in-frame clones only, with some absent. Found here are 2 million to 2.5 million clones, approximately 95% of them singletons; the top ten hold 0.35% to 0.5%. The source material was naive CD4+ T cells from PBMCs. The receptors stem from a man between 18 and 35 years old in good health. Some clones in this sample may be carry-over from other donors' samples. The conserved cysteine and the conserved F or W are not part of the CDR3 here. The order of the fields is V gene, clone size, CDR3 protein. Clone size is shown for a subset of rows, as once, few, many or a class of expanded clone.

v_gene: TRBV6-5
abundance: once
CDR3aa: ASSYQGLGHTEAF

v_gene: TRBV5-4
abundance: NA
CDR3aa: ASSSGQGGNGYT

v_gene: TRBV21-1
abundance: once
CDR3aa: ASSKILKETQY

v_gene: TRBV7-2
abundance: NA
CDR3aa: ASSLGVGTGYT

v_gene: TRBV10-3
abundance: NA
CDR3aa: AISGPREGASGNTIY

v_gene: TRBV10-2
abundance: once
CDR3aa: ASSEPGLVDEQF

v_gene: TRBV11-1
abundance: NA
CDR3aa: ASSRSSGSQETQY

v_gene: TRBV6-5
abundance: NA
CDR3aa: ASSYTGSLAKNIQY

v_gene: TRBV28
abundance: once
CDR3aa: ASTPGLAGRPARSSYNEQF

v_gene: TRBV28
abundance: NA
CDR3aa: ASSLPLRGGYT

v_gene: TRBV11-2
abundance: NA
CDR3aa: ASSFDRVNAEAF

v_gene: TRBV6-5
abundance: NA
CDR3aa: ASSYSEGQKNTEAF

v_gene: TRBV7-2
abundance: once
CDR3aa: ASSLSGGAYNEQF

v_gene: TRBV6-5
abundance: NA
CDR3aa: ASREPSTANYGYT

v_gene: TRBV23-1
abundance: NA
CDR3aa: ASSPGPSDGETQY

v_gene: TRBV27
abundance: NA
CDR3aa: ASRDRNYGYT

v_gene: TRBV29-1
abundance: NA
CDR3aa: SVELAGEFQY

v_gene: TRBV25-1
abundance: NA
CDR3aa: ASSAFIRNEQF

v_gene: TRBV7-9
abundance: NA
CDR3aa: ASSSGQAGGYT

v_gene: TRBV7-9
abundance: NA
CDR3aa: ASSSRQGSYEQY

v_gene: TRBV5-8
abundance: NA
CDR3aa: ASSSTGTGSNGGKLF

v_gene: TRBV7-2
abundance: once
CDR3aa: ASSFGGVYEQY

v_gene: TRBV6-5
abundance: NA
CDR3aa: ASIRTNNSPLH

v_gene: TRBV28
abundance: NA
CDR3aa: ASRYSGTYSNQPQH

v_gene: TRBV6-6
abundance: NA
CDR3aa: ASSLWQMKAHEQY

v_gene: TRBV30
abundance: NA
CDR3aa: AWSPGVGNEQF

v_gene: TRBV6-6
abundance: NA
CDR3aa: ASRSSGTYEQY

v_gene: TRBV13
abundance: NA
CDR3aa: ASREYNEQF

v_gene: TRBV28
abundance: NA
CDR3aa: ASNLQGAQETQY

v_gene: TRBV27
abundance: NA
CDR3aa: ASSQRAAGQSDTQY

v_gene: TRBV29-1
abundance: NA
CDR3aa: SVRDRNTEAF

v_gene: TRBV7-2
abundance: NA
CDR3aa: ASSRPSGADNEQF

v_gene: TRBV7-3
abundance: once
CDR3aa: ASSLRGETQY

v_gene: TRBV11-2
abundance: NA
CDR3aa: ASSPRPMLGLAGTDTQY

v_gene: TRBV18
abundance: NA
CDR3aa: ASSASGTGIYEQY

v_gene: TRBV7-2
abundance: once
CDR3aa: ASSPGGLAGVYEQY

v_gene: TRBV7-9
abundance: NA
CDR3aa: ASSPIKWVGTEAF